Given below is one T cell receptor beta chain in context. This entry belongs to a study of blood T cell repertoires in COVID-19. Study details: The origin of the acute and convalescent COVID-19 samples was the United States, Italy and Spain. Sample material is recorded as cDNA or gDNA derived from T cells, B-cell-depleted T cells, or PBMCs.

In the original workflow: Researchers report that nucleated cell counts were estimated from reference gene primer amplification. Assay: immunoSEQ multiplex PCR; the TCRdb copy retains only in-frame clones and omits some. V, J and clone size are taken as reported in that table, and D and trimming were inferred from the DNA itself. This sample carries around 250,000 clones, about four fifths of them seen once, and the ten largest clones take less than 4%. Germline CDR1 SQVTM, CDR2 ANQGSEA. Trimming removed 0 bases from V and 1 base from J; junction bases left unmatched: 5. This CDR3 comprises 15 residues.

The source is a woman aged 18-30 years with acute or convalescent COVID-19. J is TRBJ2-5 and V is TRBV29-1; TRBD1 aligns across 7 bases. The sequenced material came from peripheral blood. The CDR3 coding sequence is TGCAGCGTTGAAGATCCCAGGGGGTCCCAAGAGACCCAGTACTTC. Protein product: CSVEDPRGSQETQYF. The whole variable domain, remainder taken from reference TRBV29-1 and TRBJ2-5, is SAVISQKPSRDICQRGTSLTIQCQVDSQVTMMFWYRQQPGQSLTLIATANQGSEATYESGFVIDKFPISRPNLTFSTLTVSNMSPEDSSIYLCSVEDPRGSQETQYFGPGTRLLVL.